The entry that follows covers one TCR beta chain sequence. The record originates from a study of blood T cell repertoires in COVID-19. Profiling relied on immunoSEQ multiplex PCR, and the TCRdb table lists in-frame clones only, not all of them. Of 25,000 to 35,000 clones in the sample, just over 85% were seen once. Per germline, CDR1 SGHDT and CDR2 YYEEEE. This CDR3 comprises 16 residues. V shed 0 bases, J shed 0 bases, and the junction held 3 bases outside the gene matches. This chain joins TRBV5-6 and TRBJ2-7, with TRBD1 matching 10 bases. The TCR originated in a human donor in a cohort sampled during active COVID-19. Sequenced input: peripheral blood. The CDR3 loop is CASSLGWTGGSYEQYF. The CDR3 nucleotides read TGTGCCAGCAGCTTGGGGTGGACAGGGGGCTCCTACGAGCAGTACTTC. Full variable domain (missing parts from reference TRBV5-6 and TRBJ2-7): DAGVTQSPTHLIKTRGQQVTLRCSPKSGHDTVSWYQQALGQGPQFIFQYYEEEERQRGNFPDRFSGHQFPNYSSELNVNALLLGDSALYLCASSLGWTGGSYEQYFGPGTRLTVT.